This T cell receptor (beta chain) was recorded in a study of OX40 agonist ivuxolimab in advanced cancers. Turning to the study itself: With a range of roughly 20 to 85, age averaged 60 years, and 65% to 90% were male. Overall study findings and caveats: Some nonresponders likewise displayed low normalized T-cell clonal expansion. With doses of 0.1 to 3.0 mg/kg, CD4+ and CD8+ blood T cells had undergone clonal expansion by week 6. Still undetermined is the antigen specificity of the expanded peripheral T cells.

A word on this clone: The antigen remains undetermined.

Profiling relied on immunoSEQ multiplex PCR, and the TCRdb table lists in-frame clones only, not all of them. The data show approximately 18,000 clones, about four fifths seen once. V was pared by 3 bases and J by 5 bases, with 17 bases between. The CDR3 extends over 15 amino acids. Germline V lookup: CDR1 SGHVS, CDR2 FQNEAQ. Here the sequenced sample was CD4+ or CD8+ T cells sorted from blood, taken in a trial of the OX40 agonist ivuxolimab. V gene TRBV7-8 combines with J gene TRBJ2-7, with D possibly being TRBD1 or TRBD2 (6 bases each). This TCR was sampled from an adult with an advanced solid tumor such as melanoma, head and neck, liver or kidney cancer. The CDR3 spells CASSFFGGRLDEQYF. The CDR3 DNA reads as TGTGCCAGCAGCTTTTTTGGGGGGCGCCTTGACGAGCAGTACTTC.